This T cell receptor (beta chain) was retrieved from a study of blood T cell repertoires in COVID-19. Study summary: Both acute and convalescent COVID-19 samples were obtained from the United States, Italy and Spain. T cells, B-cell-depleted T cells, or PBMCs provided the cDNA or gDNA that served as material.

As processed by the authors: Using reference gene primer amplification, nucleated cell counts were estimated. Clones were sequenced by immunoSEQ multiplex PCR, and TCRdb holds only the in-frame ones, with some missing. V and J calls and clone size are given by that table; D and trimming were obtained from the DNA. Of some 47,000 clones listed, 89% are singletons. The CDR3 loop spans 17 amino acids. V shed 2 bases, J shed 7 bases, and the junction held 11 bases outside the gene matches. Germline CDR1 is MNHEY and CDR2 is SMNVEV (reference sequence). The sequence derives from a man aged 55-75 years with active COVID-19. Material for sequencing was peripheral blood. The chain links TRBV27 to TRBJ2-1; 10 bases are a match to TRBD2. The CDR3 nucleotides read TGTGCCAGCAGTTTAAACCCACCTAGCGGGAGAATGAATGAGCAGTTCTTC. This encodes CASSLNPPSGRMNEQFF.